The 26 T cell receptor beta chains below come from one sample, sequenced in a study of T-cell memory formation after mild COVID-19. In TCRdb, the 5' RACE reads were re-called with MiXCR into one record per CDR3 protein. The data contain 250,000 to 350,000 distinct CDR3 sequences, 15% to 20% of them singletons. Material: PBMCs or a T cell subset sorted from them (not recorded which). The receptors were gathered from a man aged 18 to 29 who had mild COVID-19 (a few samples of this study predate the infection). Cell type and time point are not known.

The chain combines TRBV6-5 with TRBJ1-5; TRBD1 aligns across 7 bases. The CDR3 contains 15 residues. Germline lookup yields CDR1 MNHEY and CDR2 SVGAGI. J lost 5 bases, V lost 2 bases, and 6 bases had no gene match. CDR3 nucleotide sequence: TGTGCCAGCAGTTACACGACAGGGCCGGATCAGCCCCAGCATTTT. Its protein product is CASSYTTGPDQPQHF.

This clonotype has only a few counts. This chain joins TRBV7-9 and TRBJ2-3, with 9 bases lining up with TRBD1. The V gene end was trimmed by 4 bases and the J gene end by 6 bases; junction bases not matched to a gene: 14. The CDR3 is 17 amino acids. Germline V gene lookup returns CDR1 SEHNR and CDR2 FQNEAQ (reference sequence). CDR3 sequence reads: CASSSRTGEETWDTQYF. The DNA of the CDR3 is TGTGCCAGCAGCTCCCGGACAGGGGAGGAAACGTGGGATACGCAGTATTTT.

There are many counts of this clonotype. This sequence joins TRBV6-6 and TRBJ2-3; no definite D call. Trimming left V 7 bases short and J 6 bases short, with 8 bases between. This CDR3 is 11 amino acids long. CDR1 MNHNY and CDR2 SVGAGI come from the germline V gene (reference sequence). The CDR3: CASTKLDTQYF. Here the CDR3 DNA reads TGTGCCAGCACTAAACTGGATACGCAGTATTTT.

The chain has TRBV6-1 and TRBJ2-7; TRBD1 agrees at 8 bases. Germline lookup yields CDR1 MNHNS and CDR2 SASEGT. The V and J ends lost 6 bases and 7 bases, in that order; junction bases with no gene match: 14. This CDR3 is built from 15 residues. The CDR3 here is CASRTDFTGGGEQYV. The CDR3, as DNA: TGTGCCAGCAGAACCGACTTTACAGGGGGAGGTGAGCAGTACGTC.

This clonotype was found a few times. The rearrangement joins TRBV7-9 to TRBJ2-7; TRBD1 matches 8 bases. Germline V gives CDR1 SEHNR, CDR2 FQNEAQ (reference sequence). V shed 5 bases, J shed 2 bases, and the junction held 8 bases outside the gene matches. This CDR3 contains 15 residues. The CDR3 sequence is CASSLGQGLPYEQYF. CDR3 nucleotide sequence: TGTGCCAGCAGCCTAGGACAGGGACTCCCCTACGAGCAGTACTTC.

The chain uses TRBV13 and TRBJ2-7; possibly TRBD1 for D (6 bases). Trimming took off 5 bases at V and 1 base at J, with 15 bases between the two ends. Germline V lookup: CDR1 PRHDT, CDR2 FYEKMQ (reference sequence). The CDR3 is made up of 15 amino acids. This CDR3 reads CASSGDTGPSYEQYF. The CDR3 coding sequence is TGTGCCAGCAGCGGGGACACGGGACCATCCTACGAGCAGTACTTC.

Here the CDR3 reads CASSLRAANTGELFF. The CDR3 coding sequence is TGTGCCAGCAGCCTACGAGCTGCGAACACCGGGGAGCTGTTTTTT. This chain links TRBV12-3 or TRBV12-4 with TRBJ2-2; D uncertain. The length of the CDR3 is 15 residues. Trimming pared 6 bases from V and 0 bases from J, leaving 11 bases between.

The chain links TRBV28 to TRBJ1-6; no definite D call. The CDR3 loop spans 12 amino acids. Deletions cut 8 bases from V and 5 bases from J, with 7 bases between. CDR1 MDHEN and CDR2 SYDVKM come from the germline V gene. This CDR3 is CASSDNNSPLHF. The CDR3 DNA reads TGTGCCAGCTCAGATAATAATTCACCCCTCCACTTT. Complete variable domain (other parts from reference TRBV28 and TRBJ1-6): DVKVTQSSRYLVKRTGEKVFLECVQDMDHENMFWYRQDPGLGLRLIYFSYDVKMKEKGDIPEGYSVSREKKERFSLILESASTNQTSMYLCASSDNNSPLHFGNGTRLTVT.

With respect to this clonotype: One end of the junction fails to match germline, which may point to a read error. The chain is built from TRBV7-7 and TRBJ2-5; 9 nucleotides line up with TRBD2. The germline V gene encodes CDR1 SSHAT and CDR2 FNYEAQ (reference sequence). This CDR3 contains 13 residues. The CDR3 loop is CASSPGTSETQYF. The CDR3 DNA follows: TGTGCTAGCAGCCCGGGGACTAGCGAGACCCAGTACTTC.

This clonotype was seen repeatedly, ten times or more. The chain recombines TRBV2 with TRBJ1-4; 7 positions match TRBD1. Germline assignment: CDR1 SNHLY and CDR2 FYNNEI. V was pared by 8 bases and J by 8 bases, with 11 bases of the junction left unmatched. CDR3 length equals 14 residues. The CDR3 DNA sequence: TGTGCCAGCGGCGCTGACAGGGTACGGGAAAAACTGTTTTTT. This gives the protein CASGADRVREKLFF.

V is TRBV7-2 and J is TRBJ1-6, with D unclear. V lost 5 bases to trimming and J lost 10 bases, with 12 bases between them. There are 13 residues in the CDR3. Germline assignment: CDR1 SGHTA and CDR2 FQGNSA. The CDR3 region is CASSEYAGSPLHF. The CDR3 DNA sequence: TGTGCCAGCAGCGAATATGCGGGCTCACCCCTCCACTTT.

The gene calls are TRBV11-2 and TRBJ1-2; D not resolved. CDR3 length equals 15 residues. CDR1 is SGHAT, CDR2 FQNNGV, per germline. V was clipped by 5 bases and J by 0 bases, with 13 bases between them. In nucleotides, the CDR3 is TGTGCCAGCAGCACGACATCTCGAGCTAACTATGGCTACACCTTC. This gives the protein CASSTTSRANYGYTF. Variable domain in full (rest from reference TRBV11-2 and TRBJ1-2): EAGVAQSPRYKIIEKRQSVAFWCNPISGHATLYWYQQILGQGPKLLIQFQNNGVVDDSQLPKDRFSAERLKGVDSTLKIQPAKLEDSAVYLCASSTTSRANYGYTFGSGTRLTVV.

The rearrangement links TRBV27 to TRBJ1-6; possible D gene TRBD1, 6 bases. Trimming shortened V by 5 bases and J by 8 bases, and 16 bases separated the two germline ends. The CDR3 extends over 15 amino acids. The V gene's germline CDR1 is MNHEY and CDR2 SMNVEV (reference sequence). CDR3 in amino acids: CASSLRGGQDSPLHF. In DNA, the CDR3 is TGTGCCAGCAGTCTAAGGGGGGGCCAAGATTCACCCCTCCACTTT.

The CDR3 nucleotides read TGTGCCAGCAGAGGCTCGGCCAATCAGCCCCAGCATTTT. This sequence encodes CASRGSANQPQHF. The V and J genes are TRBV12-3 or TRBV12-4 and TRBJ1-5; D is unresolved. The CDR3 sequence is 13 residues long. The V end was cut by 6 bases, the J end by 3 bases, with 9 bases between.

This clonotype was counted a few times. The CDR3 coding sequence is TGTGCCAGCAGTTACTCGACCCGGCGGGATACGCAGTATTTT. Translated, it gives CASSYSTRRDTQYF. The chain links TRBV6-5 to TRBJ2-3; unclear D gene. V dropped 0 bases and J dropped 6 bases, with 10 bases sitting between them. The germline V gene has CDR1 MNHEY and CDR2 SVGAGI. The CDR3 runs 14 residues.

This rearrangement joins TRBV29-1 to TRBJ1-1; weak D call: TRBD1 (5 bases). Per the germline V gene, CDR1 is SQVTM and CDR2 is ANQGSEA. V was shortened by 4 bases and J by 4 bases, with 16 bases between the two germline ends. The CDR3 has 14 residues. CDR3 sequence (DNA): TGCAGCGTTGGGATAGGGGTGGAGGGCACTGAAGCTTTCTTT. Translating it yields CSVGIGVEGTEAFF.

The V gene is TRBV5-1, the J gene TRBJ1-4; 11 nucleotides line up with TRBD1. The CDR3 runs to 16 residues. Germline-derived CDR1 and CDR2 are SGHRS and YFSETQ. The J segment lost 5 bases and the V segment lost 3 bases, leaving 6 bases of the junction unmatched. In DNA, the CDR3 is TGCGCCAGCAGCTGGGGGACAGGGGGTCGAAATGAAAAACTGTTTTTT. Its protein product is CASSWGTGGRNEKLFF.

This clonotype has only a few counts. The chain combines TRBV27 with TRBJ2-3; D is unclear. V was cut by 6 bases and J by 5 bases, with 12 bases left in between. CDR3 length: 13 residues. Germline V gene lookup returns CDR1 MNHEY and CDR2 SMNVEV (reference sequence). The CDR3 loop reads CASSPNSGDTQYF. The CDR3 bases are TGTGCCAGCAGCCCCAATTCTGGAGATACGCAGTATTTT.

V gene TRBV7-9 combines with J gene TRBJ1-4; TRBD1 matches at 8 bases. The CDR3 has 14 residues. The V and J ends lost 6 bases and 8 bases, in that order; junction bases with no gene match: 8. Germline CDR1 and CDR2: SEHNR and FQNEAQ (reference sequence). As DNA, the CDR3 is TGTGCCAGCAGGCGGACAGGGCGAGAGGAAAAACTGTTTTTT. It is translated as CASRRTGREEKLFF.

This clonotype was detected only once. The chain joins TRBV12-3 or TRBV12-4 to TRBJ1-5; D uncertain. The CDR3 loop spans 13 amino acids. Trimming pared 6 bases from V and 6 bases from J, leaving 12 bases between. The CDR3 region has the DNA TGTGCCAGCAGCCTCGGGCCCTCTCAGCCCCAGCATTTT. Its translation is CASSLGPSQPQHF.

Written as DNA, the CDR3 is TGCGCCAGCAGCCAAGATCGGGACAGCGGCTACGAGCAGTACTTC. Its translation is CASSQDRDSGYEQYF. This chain links TRBV4-3 with TRBJ2-7, with 7 bases fitting TRBD1. Germline V gene sequence: CDR1 LGHNA, CDR2 YSLEER. V shed 0 bases and J 3 bases; nucleotides not matched to a gene: 5. The CDR3 spans 15 residues.

The CDR3 nucleotides read TGCGCCAGCAGCTCAGGGGACGTCACAGATACGCAGTATTTT. Translating it yields CASSSGDVTDTQYF. This chain links TRBV5-1 with TRBJ2-3; D is possibly TRBD1 (6 bases). The CDR3 sequence is 14 residues long. The germline V gene encodes CDR1 SGHRS and CDR2 YFSETQ. Trimming removed 3 bases from V and 2 bases from J, with 10 bases in between. Supplemented by reference TRBV5-1 and TRBJ2-3, the full variable domain reads KAGVTQTPRYLIKTRGQQVTLSCSPISGHRSVSWYQQTPGQGLQFLFEYFSETQRNKGNFPGRFSGRQFSNSRSEMNVSTLELGDSALYLCASSSGDVTDTQYFGPGTRLTVL.

This clonotype came up a few times. Here the CDR3 DNA reads TGTGCCAGCAGCTTATCCCCCACTGAAGCTTTCTTT. Translation gives CASSLSPTEAFF. This chain joins TRBV7-9 and TRBJ1-1, with no clear D. Germline V CDR1 and CDR2: SEHNR, FQNEAQ (reference sequence). Trimming took 2 bases from V and 4 from J, leaving 5 bases between them. CDR3 length: 12 residues.

In its sample, this clonotype was seen a few times. This chain connects TRBV18 to TRBJ1-4; TRBD1 aligns across 7 bases. With 4 bases clipped from V and 6 bases from J, the junction kept 2 bases outside the gene matches. CDR1 KGHSH and CDR2 LQKENI come from the germline V gene. This CDR3 has 13 residues. The CDR3 spells CASSRQGDEKLFF. The CDR3, as DNA: TGTGCCAGCTCACGACAGGGAGATGAAAAACTGTTTTTT.

The chain couples TRBV6-4 to TRBJ2-2, with no clear D. Per germline, CDR1 MRHNA and CDR2 SNTAGT. Trimming removed 0 bases from V and 6 bases from J, with 5 bases in between. The CDR3 sequence is 13 residues long. CDR3 coding DNA: TGTGCCAGCAGTGACTCGAATGCCGGGGAGCTGTTTTTT. It yields the protein CASSDSNAGELFF.

The V and J genes are TRBV20-1 and TRBJ1-1; D gene uncertain. Trimming took 3 bases from V and 4 from J, leaving 3 bases between them. Germline CDR1 is DFQATT and CDR2 is SNEGSKA (reference sequence). The CDR3 runs 10 residues. CDR3 loop: CSASTTEAFF. CDR3 sequence (DNA): TGCAGTGCTAGTACCACTGAAGCTTTCTTT.